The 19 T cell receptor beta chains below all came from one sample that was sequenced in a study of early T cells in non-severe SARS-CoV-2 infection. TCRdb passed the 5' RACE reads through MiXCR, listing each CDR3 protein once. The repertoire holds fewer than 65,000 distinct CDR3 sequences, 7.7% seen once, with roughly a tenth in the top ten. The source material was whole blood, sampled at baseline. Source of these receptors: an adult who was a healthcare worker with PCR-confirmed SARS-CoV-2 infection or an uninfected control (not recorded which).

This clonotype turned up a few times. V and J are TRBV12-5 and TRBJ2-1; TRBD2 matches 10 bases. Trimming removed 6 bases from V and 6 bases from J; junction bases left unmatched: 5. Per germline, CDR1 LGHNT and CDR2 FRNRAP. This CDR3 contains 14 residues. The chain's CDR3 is CASGPGTSVNEQFF. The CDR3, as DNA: TGTGCTAGTGGCCCCGGGACTAGCGTCAATGAGCAGTTCTTC.

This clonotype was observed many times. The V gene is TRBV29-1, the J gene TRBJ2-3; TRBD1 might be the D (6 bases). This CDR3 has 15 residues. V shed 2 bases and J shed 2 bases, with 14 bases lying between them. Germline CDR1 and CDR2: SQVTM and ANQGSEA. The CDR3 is CSVEPGQNPTDTQYF. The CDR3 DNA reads TGCAGCGTTGAACCCGGACAGAACCCCACAGATACGCAGTATTTT.

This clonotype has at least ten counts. This chain's CDR3 is CASSQDRGTDTQYF. CDR3 nucleotides: TGTGCCAGCAGTCAGGACAGGGGCACAGATACGCAGTATTTT. The chain couples TRBV3-1 to TRBJ2-3; 8 positions match TRBD1. CDR1 is LGHDT, CDR2 YNNKEL, per germline (reference sequence). The CDR3 length is 14 residues. J gave up 1 base and V 6 bases, and 3 bases lay outside the gene matches.

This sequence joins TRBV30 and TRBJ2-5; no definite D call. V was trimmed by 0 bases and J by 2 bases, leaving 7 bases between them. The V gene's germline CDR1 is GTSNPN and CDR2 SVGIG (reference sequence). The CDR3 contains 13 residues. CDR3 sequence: CAWSVSNQETQYF. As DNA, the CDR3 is TGTGCCTGGAGTGTCAGCAATCAAGAGACCCAGTACTTC.

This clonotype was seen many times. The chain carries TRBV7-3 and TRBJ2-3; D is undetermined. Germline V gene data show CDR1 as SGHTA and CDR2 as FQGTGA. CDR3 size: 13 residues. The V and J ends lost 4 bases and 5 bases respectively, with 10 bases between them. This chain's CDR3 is CASSSNSRDTQYF. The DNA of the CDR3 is TGTGCCAGCAGCTCGAATTCAAGAGATACGCAGTATTTT. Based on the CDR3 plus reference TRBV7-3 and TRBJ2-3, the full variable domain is GAGVSQTPSNKVTEKGKYVELRCDPISGHTALYWYRQSLGQGPEFLIYFQGTGAADDSGLPNDRFFAVRPEGSVSTLKIQRTERGDSAVYLCASSSNSRDTQYFGPGTRLTVL.

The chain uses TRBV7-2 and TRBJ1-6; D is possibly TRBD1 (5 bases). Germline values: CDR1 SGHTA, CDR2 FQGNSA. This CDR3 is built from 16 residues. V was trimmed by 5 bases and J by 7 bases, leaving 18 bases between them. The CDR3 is CASSPYLRGRNSPLHF. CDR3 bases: TGTGCCAGCAGCCCCTACCTACGGGGACGGAATTCACCCCTCCACTTT.

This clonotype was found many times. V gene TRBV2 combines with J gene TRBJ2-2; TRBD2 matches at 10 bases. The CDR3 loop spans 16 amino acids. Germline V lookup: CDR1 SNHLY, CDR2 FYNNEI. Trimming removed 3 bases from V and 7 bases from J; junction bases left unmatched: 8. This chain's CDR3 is CASSDPLAGEVGELFF. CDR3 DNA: TGTGCCAGCAGTGATCCTCTAGCGGGAGAAGTCGGGGAGCTGTTTTTT.

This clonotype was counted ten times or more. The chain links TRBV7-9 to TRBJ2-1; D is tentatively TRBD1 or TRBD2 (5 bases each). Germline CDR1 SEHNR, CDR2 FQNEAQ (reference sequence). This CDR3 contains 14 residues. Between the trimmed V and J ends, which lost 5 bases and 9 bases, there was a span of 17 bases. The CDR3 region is CASSKPGPAREQFF. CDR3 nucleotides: TGTGCCAGCAGCAAGCCGGGGCCTGCCCGTGAGCAGTTCTTC. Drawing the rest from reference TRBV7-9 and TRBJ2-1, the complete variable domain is DTGVSQNPRHKITKRGQNVTFRCDPISEHNRLYWYRQTLGQGPEFLTYFQNEAQLEKSRLLSDRFSAERPKGSFSTLEIQRTEQGDSAMYLCASSKPGPAREQFFGPGTRLTVL.

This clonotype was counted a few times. The CDR3 region is CASSLWELAAREDTQYF. The CDR3 DNA reads as TGTGCCAGCAGCCTCTGGGAGCTAGCGGCGCGAGAAGATACGCAGTATTTT. The rearrangement uses TRBV7-9 and TRBJ2-3; 7 bases are shared with TRBD2. The length of the CDR3 is 17 residues. CDR1 is SEHNR, CDR2 FQNEAQ, per germline (reference sequence). Germline trimming cut 5 bases from V and 5 bases from J; bases unmatched to any gene: 16. The variable domain in full, with the rest retrieved from reference TRBV7-9 and TRBJ2-3, is DTGVSQNPRHKITKRGQNVTFRCDPISEHNRLYWYRQTLGQGPEFLTYFQNEAQLEKSRLLSDRFSAERPKGSFSTLEIQRTEQGDSAMYLCASSLWELAAREDTQYFGPGTRLTVL.

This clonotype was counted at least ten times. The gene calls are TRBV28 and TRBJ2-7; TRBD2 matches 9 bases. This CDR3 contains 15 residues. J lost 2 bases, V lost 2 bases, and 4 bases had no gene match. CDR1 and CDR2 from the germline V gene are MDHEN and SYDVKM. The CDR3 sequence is CASSLNLAGTYEQYF. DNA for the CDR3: TGTGCCAGCAGTTTAAATCTAGCGGGGACCTACGAGCAGTACTTC. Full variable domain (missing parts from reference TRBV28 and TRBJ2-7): DVKVTQSSRYLVKRTGEKVFLECVQDMDHENMFWYRQDPGLGLRLIYFSYDVKMKEKGDIPEGYSVSREKKERFSLILESASTNQTSMYLCASSLNLAGTYEQYFGPGTRLTVT.

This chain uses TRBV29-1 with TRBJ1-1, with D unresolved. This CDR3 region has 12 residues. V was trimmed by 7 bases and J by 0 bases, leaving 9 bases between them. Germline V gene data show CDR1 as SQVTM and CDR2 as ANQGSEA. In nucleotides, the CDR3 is TGCAGCGGTTCGGTCCTGAACACTGAAGCTTTCTTT. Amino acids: CSGSVLNTEAFF.

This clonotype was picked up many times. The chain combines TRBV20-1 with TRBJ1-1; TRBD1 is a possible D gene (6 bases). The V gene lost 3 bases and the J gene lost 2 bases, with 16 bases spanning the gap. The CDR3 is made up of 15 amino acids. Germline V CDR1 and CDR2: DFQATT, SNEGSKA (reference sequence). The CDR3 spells CSASYSAGANTEAFF. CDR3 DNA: TGCAGTGCTAGTTATTCGGCAGGGGCCAACACTGAAGCTTTCTTT.

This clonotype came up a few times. The chain's CDR3 is CASRRGQNYEQYF. The CDR3 bases are TGTGCCAGCAGACGCGGACAGAATTACGAGCAGTACTTC. J is TRBJ2-7 and V is TRBV12-3 or TRBV12-4; maybe TRBD1 (6 bases). The CDR3 length is 13 residues. Trimming took off 6 bases at V and 4 bases at J, with 13 bases between the two ends.

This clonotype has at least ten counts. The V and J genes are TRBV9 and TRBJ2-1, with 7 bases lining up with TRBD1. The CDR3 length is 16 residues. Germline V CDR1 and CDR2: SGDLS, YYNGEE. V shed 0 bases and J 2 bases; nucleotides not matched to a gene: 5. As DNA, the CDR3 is TGTGCCAGCAGCGTAGCTACAGGGGTGACCTACAATGAGCAGTTCTTC. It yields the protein CASSVATGVTYNEQFF.

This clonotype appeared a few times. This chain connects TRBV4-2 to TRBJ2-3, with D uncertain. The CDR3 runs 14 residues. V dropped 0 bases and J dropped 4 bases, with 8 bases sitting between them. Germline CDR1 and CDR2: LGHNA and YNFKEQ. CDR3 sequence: CASSQDHAADTQYF. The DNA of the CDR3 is TGTGCCAGCAGCCAAGATCATGCGGCAGATACGCAGTATTTT.

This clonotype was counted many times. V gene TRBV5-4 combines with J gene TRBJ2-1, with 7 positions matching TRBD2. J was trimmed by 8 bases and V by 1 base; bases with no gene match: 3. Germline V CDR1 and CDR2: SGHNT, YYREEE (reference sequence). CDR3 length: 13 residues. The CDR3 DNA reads TGTGCCAGCAGCTTGTGGACTAGGGATGAGCAGTTCTTC. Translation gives CASSLWTRDEQFF.

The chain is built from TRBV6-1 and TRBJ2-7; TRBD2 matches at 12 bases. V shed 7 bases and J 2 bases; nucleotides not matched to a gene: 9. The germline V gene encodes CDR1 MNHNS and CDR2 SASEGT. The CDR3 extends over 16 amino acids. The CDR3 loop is CASTTGLAGRTYEQYF. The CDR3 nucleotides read TGTGCCAGCACCACAGGACTAGCGGGACGGACCTACGAGCAGTACTTC.

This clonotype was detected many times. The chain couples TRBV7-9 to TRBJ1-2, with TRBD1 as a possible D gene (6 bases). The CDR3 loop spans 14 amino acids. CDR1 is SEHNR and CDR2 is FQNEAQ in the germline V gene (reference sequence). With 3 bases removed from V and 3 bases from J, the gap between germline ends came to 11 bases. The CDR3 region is CASSFYREDYGYTF. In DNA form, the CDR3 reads TGTGCCAGCAGCTTCTACAGGGAGGACTATGGCTACACCTTC.

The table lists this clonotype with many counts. The CDR3 coding sequence is TGTGCCTGGAGTGTAATGGGCGCCGGGGAGCTGTTTTTT. It translates to CAWSVMGAGELFF. The rearrangement links TRBV30 to TRBJ2-2; D is unclear. The ends were cut back, 0 bases at V and 6 bases at J, with 8 bases in the middle. This CDR3 has 13 amino acids. Germline lookup yields CDR1 GTSNPN and CDR2 SVGIG (reference sequence).